These 26 T cell receptor beta chains share one sample of origin, sequenced in a study of glioma-infiltrating T cells after dendritic cell vaccination. The repertoire was sequenced with immunoSEQ multiplex PCR; TCRdb's copy has only in-frame clones and lacks some. The sample has about 95,000 clones, more than 70% seen once. This material consisted of blood, taken before dendritic cell vaccination. Every receptor here comes from a human donor with glioblastoma.

Comments on this clone: The CDR3 carries no conserved terminal phenylalanine or tryptophan, so it likely arises from a read error. The chain recombines TRBV5-1 with TRBJ1-2; D uncertain. V lost 0 bases and J lost 6, with 12 bases in between. Germline CDR1 and CDR2: SGHRS and YFSETQ. CDR3 length: 14 residues. CDR3 loop: CASSLVQVSDGYTL. CDR3 nucleotides: TGCGCCAGCAGCTTGGTGCAGGTTTCCGATGGCTACACCCTC.

V gene TRBV7-9 combines with J gene TRBJ2-7; possibly TRBD2 for D (7 bases). Trimming cost V 5 bases and J 9 bases, with 29 bases left between them. The V gene's germline CDR1 is SEHNR and CDR2 FQNEAQ (reference sequence). This CDR3 has 17 residues. In DNA form, the CDR3 reads TGTGCCAGCAGCCCGCTCCCTCGGAGGGGGGGCCCTACGAGGCAGTACTTC. Residues: CASSPLPRRGGPTRQYF.

The chain uses TRBV7-9 and TRBJ1-2, with no clear D. V dropped 1 base and J dropped 6 bases, with 6 bases sitting between them. Germline CDR1 SEHNR, CDR2 FQNEAQ (reference sequence). There are 12 residues in the CDR3. For the CDR3, the DNA is TGTGCCAGCAGCTTAGGCGACAATGGCTACACCTTC. Translated, it gives CASSLGDNGYTF.

This chain links TRBV5-6 with TRBJ2-3; perhaps TRBD1 as D (6 bases). Germline V gene sequence: CDR1 SGHDT, CDR2 YYEEEE. The CDR3 totals 15 residues. Trimming pared 4 bases from V and 2 bases from J, leaving 14 bases between. CDR3 residues: CASSPPRTVTDTQYF. The CDR3 nucleotides are TGTGCCAGCAGCCCCCCCCGGACAGTCACAGATACGCAGTATTTT. The whole variable domain, filled in from reference TRBV5-6 and TRBJ2-3, reads DAGVTQSPTHLIKTRGQQVTLRCSPKSGHDTVSWYQQALGQGPQFIFQYYEEEERQRGNFPDRFSGHQFPNYSSELNVNALLLGDSALYLCASSPPRTVTDTQYFGPGTRLTVL.

The chain recombines TRBV29-1 with TRBJ1-1; weak D call: TRBD1 (6 bases). This CDR3 spans 12 amino acids. V shed 5 bases and J shed 7 bases, with 14 bases lying between them. Germline CDR1 and CDR2: SQVTM and ANQGSEA. As DNA, the CDR3 is TGCAGCGTTATTCAGGGGATCTATGAAGCTTTCTTT. The encoded protein is CSVIQGIYEAFF.

The chain links TRBV7-9 to TRBJ1-2; D is unclear. The CDR3 is made up of 13 amino acids. Deletions cut 1 base from V and 2 bases from J, with 5 bases between. Germline V CDR1 and CDR2: SEHNR, FQNEAQ (reference sequence). CDR3 coding DNA: TGTGCCAGCAGCTTAGGGCAGAACTATGGCTACACCTTC. It is translated as CASSLGQNYGYTF.

The chain has TRBV13 and TRBJ2-7; tentative D call: TRBD1 (6 bases). Trimming left V 4 bases short and J 2 bases short, with 12 bases between. There are 14 residues in the CDR3. Germline values: CDR1 PRHDT, CDR2 FYEKMQ (reference sequence). The CDR3 sequence: CASSSWTDAYEQYF. The CDR3 region has the DNA TGTGCCAGCAGCTCCTGGACAGATGCCTACGAGCAGTACTTC. The full variable domain, completed using reference TRBV13 and TRBJ2-7, is AAGVIQSPRHLIKEKRETATLKCYPIPRHDTVYWYQQGPGQDPQFLISFYEKMQSDKGSIPDRFSAQQFSDYHSELNMSSLELGDSALYFCASSSWTDAYEQYFGPGTRLTVT.

This clone was picked up one time. The V call is TRBV19, the J call TRBJ1-4; D not resolved. V dropped 6 bases and J dropped 7 bases, with 21 bases sitting between them. The CDR3 has 16 residues. The V gene's germline CDR1 is LNHDA and CDR2 SQIVND (reference sequence). DNA of the CDR3: TGTGCCAGTAGCACCGACGTGGAGGGCCCGAGTGAAAAACTGTTTTTT. Amino acid sequence: CASSTDVEGPSEKLFF.

The chain links TRBV27 to TRBJ2-1; TRBD2 agrees at 7 bases. CDR3 length equals 16 residues. V was pared by 3 bases and J by 7 bases, with 12 bases of the junction left unmatched. The germline gives CDR1 MNHEY, CDR2 SMNVEV (reference sequence). The CDR3 DNA reads TGTGCCAGCAGTTTTGGAGCGGGACCTAGAACGAATGAGCAGTTCTTC. Translating gives CASSFGAGPRTNEQFF.

In regard to this clone: Other DNA sequences within the sample encode an identical CDR3. The V gene is TRBV5-1, the J gene TRBJ2-5, with TRBD2 as a possible D gene (7 bases). This CDR3 is 16 amino acids long. V was clipped by 6 bases and J by 2 bases, with 20 bases between them. Germline-derived CDR1 and CDR2 are SGHRS and YFSETQ. The CDR3 DNA is TGCGCCAGCACTCTAGGGGGGGGGACTGTGCAAGAGACCCAGTACTTC. Translation: CASTLGGGTVQETQYF.

This clone was recorded a few times. Other DNA sequences in the same sample also yield this CDR3. The chain links TRBV9 to TRBJ2-3; 9 bases map to TRBD2. This CDR3 has 16 amino acids. V trimming: 1 base; J trimming: 0 bases; junction bases outside the gene matches: 3. The germline V gene encodes CDR1 SGDLS and CDR2 YYNGEE. CDR3 nucleotide sequence: TGTGCCAGCAGCGTACTAGCGGGATCTAGCACAGATACGCAGTATTTT. Protein sequence: CASSVLAGSSTDTQYF.

The chain joins TRBV12-5 to TRBJ2-5, with D perhaps TRBD1 (6 bases). The CDR3 consists of 13 residues. The V end was cut by 2 bases, the J end by 4 bases, with 8 bases between. The V gene's germline CDR1 is LGHNT and CDR2 FRNRAP. CDR3 protein: CASGLSGAETQYF. For the CDR3, the DNA is TGTGCTAGTGGTTTGTCAGGGGCAGAGACCCAGTACTTC.

This chain links TRBV18 with TRBJ2-7; D is uncertain. This CDR3 contains 11 residues. The ends were cut back, 5 bases at V and 1 base at J, with 3 bases in the middle. CDR1 is KGHSH and CDR2 is LQKENI in the germline V gene. CDR3 bases: TGTGCCAGCTCATCTTCCTACGAGCAGTACTTC. This gives the protein CASSSSYEQYF.

The chain joins TRBV19 to TRBJ2-7; 8 nucleotides line up with TRBD1. This CDR3 has 15 amino acids. Germline CDR1 reads LNHDA; CDR2 reads SQIVND (reference sequence). V shed 5 bases and J 2 bases; nucleotides not matched to a gene: 8. CDR3 amino acids: CASSSGQAMTYEQYF. CDR3 nucleotide sequence: TGTGCCAGTAGTTCGGGACAGGCGATGACCTACGAGCAGTACTTC.

The chain is built from TRBV28 and TRBJ2-4, with D tentatively TRBD1 (5 bases). Trimming shortened V by 6 bases and J by 3 bases, and 15 bases separated the two germline ends. The CDR3 loop spans 15 amino acids. Germline V gives CDR1 MDHEN, CDR2 SYDVKM. The CDR3 DNA sequence: TGTGCCAGCAGCCTTCCAGGGCTCGGCAAAAACATTCAGTACTTC. Translated: CASSLPGLGKNIQYF.

The chain has TRBV11-3 and TRBJ2-3; D is unresolved. Germline CDR1 reads SGHNT; CDR2 reads YENEEA. V was clipped by 1 base and J by 3 bases, with 8 bases between them. The CDR3 consists of 14 residues. The CDR3 is CASSLADITDTQYF. CDR3 sequence (DNA): TGTGCCAGCAGCTTAGCCGACATTACAGATACGCAGTATTTT.

The chain uses TRBV7-9 and TRBJ2-7, with 7 bases fitting TRBD1. The germline V gene encodes CDR1 SEHNR and CDR2 FQNEAQ (reference sequence). J was trimmed by 3 bases and V by 4 bases; bases with no gene match: 3. The CDR3 has 13 amino acids. For the CDR3, the DNA is TGTGCCAGCAGCTGGGACAGTTACTACGAGCAGTACTTC. It codes for CASSWDSYYEQYF.

The genes are TRBV5-8 and TRBJ2-5; 9 bases align to TRBD1. With 4 bases clipped from V and 4 bases from J, the junction kept 2 bases outside the gene matches. The germline CDR1 and CDR2 sequences are SGHTS and YDEGEE. The CDR3 is 13 amino acids. CDR3 nucleotides: TGTGCCAGCAGCCAGGACAGGGGAGAGACCCAGTACTTC. This gives the protein CASSQDRGETQYF.

The J gene is TRBJ1-1, the V gene TRBV5-6, with D possibly matching TRBD1 (5 bases). CDR1 and CDR2 (germline): SGHDT, YYEEEE. V shed 0 bases and J shed 7 bases, with 10 bases lying between them. CDR3 length: 13 amino acids. CDR3 coding DNA: TGTGCCAGCAGCTTGGAAGGGGCAGGTGAAGCTTTCTTT. This sequence encodes CASSLEGAGEAFF. Full variable domain (missing parts from reference TRBV5-6 and TRBJ1-1): DAGVTQSPTHLIKTRGQQVTLRCSPKSGHDTVSWYQQALGQGPQFIFQYYEEEERQRGNFPDRFSGHQFPNYSSELNVNALLLGDSALYLCASSLEGAGEAFFGQGTRLTVV.

This chain connects TRBV5-1 to TRBJ1-5, with D uncertain. Germline V gene data show CDR1 as SGHRS and CDR2 as YFSETQ. The V end was cut by 0 bases, the J end by 2 bases, with 9 bases between. The CDR3 sequence is 15 residues long. The CDR3 spells CASSLAGDRNQPQHF. The DNA for the CDR3 is TGCGCCAGCAGCTTGGCCGGGGATCGCAATCAGCCCCAGCATTTT.

The chain employs TRBV10-1 and TRBJ2-7; possibly TRBD2 for D (5 bases). The germline V gene encodes CDR1 WNHNN and CDR2 SYGVQD (reference sequence). The CDR3 consists of 12 residues. The V end was cut by 8 bases, the J end by 3 bases, with 11 bases between. CDR3 nucleotides: TGCGCCAGCTCCCCTAGCTTCTACGAGCAGTACTTC. It is translated as CASSPSFYEQYF.

The genes are TRBV6-6 and TRBJ1-2; the D gene is possibly TRBD1 (6 bases). V lost 4 bases and J 8 bases, leaving 11 bases between the germline ends. This CDR3 is built from 12 residues. Germline loops: CDR1 MNHNY, CDR2 SVGAGI (reference sequence). CDR3 in amino acids: CASSFQGNGYTF. The DNA of the CDR3 is TGTGCCAGCAGTTTCCAGGGGAACGGCTACACCTTC.

This clone showed up just once. The gene calls are TRBV19 and TRBJ1-3; weak D call: TRBD1 (5 bases). Per the germline V gene, CDR1 is LNHDA and CDR2 is SQIVND (reference sequence). The CDR3 sequence is 15 residues long. V lost 3 bases and J 0 bases, leaving 9 bases between the germline ends. CDR3 protein: CASSMQGDSGNTIYF. The CDR3 DNA reads TGTGCCAGTAGTATGCAGGGTGACTCTGGAAACACCATATATTTT.

This sequence joins TRBV5-4 and TRBJ1-2, with a tentative D call TRBD1 (6 bases). The germline gives CDR1 SGHNT, CDR2 YYREEE (reference sequence). The CDR3 has 14 amino acids. The ends were cut back, 4 bases at V and 4 bases at J, with 14 bases in the middle. This chain's CDR3 is CASSQNTGSYGYTF. As DNA, the CDR3 is TGTGCCAGCAGCCAAAATACAGGGTCCTATGGCTACACCTTC.

The V call is TRBV7-8, the J call TRBJ1-6, with 11 bases lining up with TRBD1. The CDR3 loop spans 17 amino acids. With V trimmed by 3 bases and J by 10 bases, 11 bases remained unmatched. Germline V gene lookup returns CDR1 SGHVS and CDR2 FQNEAQ. In nucleotides, the CDR3 is TGTGCCAGCAGCTTGAGAGGACAGGGGGCAAGGGGCTCACCCCTCCACTTT. It encodes CASSLRGQGARGSPLHF. Full variable domain (rest looked up from reference TRBV7-8 and TRBJ1-6): GAGVSQSPRYKVAKRGQDVALRCDPISGHVSLFWYQQALGQGPEFLTYFQNEAQLDKSGLPSDRFFAERPEGSVSTLKIQRTQQEDSAVYLCASSLRGQGARGSPLHFGNGTRLTVT.

The genes are TRBV5-1 and TRBJ1-1, with 9 bases aligning to TRBD1. The V segment lost 3 bases and the J segment 7 bases; nucleotides outside the gene matches: 10. The CDR3 spans 15 residues. The V gene's germline CDR1 is SGHRS and CDR2 YFSETQ. CDR3 DNA: TGCGCCAGCAGCTACTCGACAGGGGGAAAACTTGAAGCTTTCTTT. Its translation is CASSYSTGGKLEAFF.